This is a list of T cell receptor beta chains from one sample in a study of blood T cells in healthy people across ages. Using its own MiXCR run on the 5' RACE reads, TCRdb lists one record per CDR3 protein. The sample contains 1.6 million or so distinct CDR3 sequences, about 31% of which appear only once. Sequenced input: blood. These receptors were taken from a woman in her 30s in good health. CDR3s include the opening cysteine and the closing phenylalanine or tryptophan. A D gene is named only where the DNA matches it firmly. Only part of the rows carry a size: once, few, many, or a class if the clone is expanded.

>-|TRBV14|TRBJ2-3|many
CASSRQVTDTQYF
TGTGCCAGCAGTCGACAGGTCACAGATACGCAGTATTTT
>-|TRBV5-5|TRBJ1-2|-
CASSLRGDTNHYGYTF
TGTGCCAGCAGCTTGCGGGGAGACACCAATCACTATGGCTACACCTTC
>TRBD2|TRBV20-1|TRBJ2-5|-
CSATLAAQETQYF
TGCAGTGCCACCCTAGCGGCCCAAGAGACCCAGTACTTC
>-|TRBV7-8|TRBJ1-5|few
CASSQTVYKDQPQHF
TGTGCCAGCAGCCAGACAGTGTACAAGGATCAGCCCCAGCATTTT
>-|TRBV18|TRBJ1-1|-
CASSETEMNTEAFF
TGTGCCAGCTCAGAGACGGAAATGAACACTGAAGCTTTCTTT
>-|TRBV20-1|TRBJ2-7|-
CSAREIQGTYEQYF
TGCAGTGCTAGAGAGATCCAGGGGACTTACGAGCAGTACTTC
>-|TRBV18|TRBJ1-4|-
CASSPKEEKLFF
TGTGCCAGCTCACCCAAGGAAGAAAAACTGTTTTTT
>-|TRBV12-3/TRBV12-4|TRBJ2-7|many
CASSFGVNVDEQYF
TGTGCCAGCAGTTTCGGGGTAAACGTCGACGAGCAGTACTTC
>-|TRBV3-1|TRBJ1-3|-
CASSPPGATGNTIYF
TGTGCCAGCAGTCCTCCAGGAGCAACTGGAAACACCATATATTTT
>-|TRBV7-9|TRBJ2-7|few
CASSFGDPGQYF
TGTGCCAGCAGCTTTGGTGATCCCGGGCAGTACTTC
>-|TRBV5-1|TRBJ1-1|-
CASSSGRNEAFF
TGCGCCAGCAGCTCCGGACGGAATGAAGCTTTCTTT
>-|TRBV4-1|TRBJ2-1|-
CASKVGVTTDYNEQFF
TGCGCCAGCAAAGTCGGAGTGACCACAGACTACAATGAGCAGTTCTTC